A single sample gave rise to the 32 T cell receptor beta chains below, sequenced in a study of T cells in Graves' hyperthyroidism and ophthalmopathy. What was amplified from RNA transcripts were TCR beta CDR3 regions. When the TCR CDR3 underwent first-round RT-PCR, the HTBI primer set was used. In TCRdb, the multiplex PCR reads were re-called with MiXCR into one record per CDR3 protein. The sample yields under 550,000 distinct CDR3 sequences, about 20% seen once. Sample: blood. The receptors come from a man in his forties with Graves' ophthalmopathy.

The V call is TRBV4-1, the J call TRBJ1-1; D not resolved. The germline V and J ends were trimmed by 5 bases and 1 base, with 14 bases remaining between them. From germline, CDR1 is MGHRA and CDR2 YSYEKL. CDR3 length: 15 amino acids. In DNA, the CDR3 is TGCGCCAGCAGCAGCGCGTGGGCGGGGAACACTGAAGCTTTCTTT. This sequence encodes CASSSAWAGNTEAFF.

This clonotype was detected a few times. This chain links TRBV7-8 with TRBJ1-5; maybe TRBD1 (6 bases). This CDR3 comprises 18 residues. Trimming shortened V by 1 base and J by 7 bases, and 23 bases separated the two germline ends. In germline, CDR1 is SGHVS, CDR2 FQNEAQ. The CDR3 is CASSLEPTTGILNQPQHF. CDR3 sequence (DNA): TGTGCCAGCAGCTTAGAACCCACTACAGGGATATTAAACCAGCCCCAGCATTTT.

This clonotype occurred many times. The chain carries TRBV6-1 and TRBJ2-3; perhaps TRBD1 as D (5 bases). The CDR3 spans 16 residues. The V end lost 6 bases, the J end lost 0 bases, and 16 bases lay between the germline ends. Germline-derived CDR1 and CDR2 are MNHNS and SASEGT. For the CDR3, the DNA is TGTGCCAGCAGCCACCAGGGTCCAGCTAGCACAGATACGCAGTATTTT. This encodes CASSHQGPASTDTQYF.

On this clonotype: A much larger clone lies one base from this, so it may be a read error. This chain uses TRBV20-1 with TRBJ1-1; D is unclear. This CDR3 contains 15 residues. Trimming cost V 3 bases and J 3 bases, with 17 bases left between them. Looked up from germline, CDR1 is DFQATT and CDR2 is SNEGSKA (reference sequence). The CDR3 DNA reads TGCAGTGCTAGTTCGCGACGCAGATTGGACACTGAAGCTTTCTTT. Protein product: CSASSRRRLDTEAFF.

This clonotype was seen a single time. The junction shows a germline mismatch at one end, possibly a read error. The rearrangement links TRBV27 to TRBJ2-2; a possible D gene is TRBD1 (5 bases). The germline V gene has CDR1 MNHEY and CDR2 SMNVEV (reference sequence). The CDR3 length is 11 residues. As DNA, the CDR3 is TGTGCCAGCAGTTTTCAAGGGGTGCTGTTTTTT. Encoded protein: CASSFQGVLFF.

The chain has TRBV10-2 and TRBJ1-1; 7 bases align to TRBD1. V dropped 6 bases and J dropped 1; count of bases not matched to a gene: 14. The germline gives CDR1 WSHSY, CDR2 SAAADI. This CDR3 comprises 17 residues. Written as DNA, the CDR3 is TGCGCCAGCAGAGACACCGAGACAGGGCACCCGAACACTGAAGCTTTCTTT. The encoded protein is CASRDTETGHPNTEAFF.

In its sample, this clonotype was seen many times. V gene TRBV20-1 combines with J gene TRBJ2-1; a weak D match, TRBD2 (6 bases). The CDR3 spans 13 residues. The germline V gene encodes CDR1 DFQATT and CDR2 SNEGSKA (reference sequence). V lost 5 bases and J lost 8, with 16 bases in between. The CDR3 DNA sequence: TGCAGTGCTCGGGCGGGGTTTGGTGATGAGCAGTTCTTC. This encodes CSARAGFGDEQFF.

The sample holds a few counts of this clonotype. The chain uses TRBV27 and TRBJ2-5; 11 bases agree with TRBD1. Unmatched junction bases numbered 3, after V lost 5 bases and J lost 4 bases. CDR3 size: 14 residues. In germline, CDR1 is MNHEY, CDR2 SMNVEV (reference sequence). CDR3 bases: TGTGCCAGCAGTGGGGGGACAGGGGGAGAGACCCAGTACTTC. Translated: CASSGGTGGETQYF.

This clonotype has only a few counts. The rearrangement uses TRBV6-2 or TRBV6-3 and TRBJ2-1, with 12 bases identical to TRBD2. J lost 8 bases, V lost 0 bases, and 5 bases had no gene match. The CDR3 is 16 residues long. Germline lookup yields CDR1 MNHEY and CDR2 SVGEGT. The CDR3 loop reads CASSYSTSGSIDEQFF. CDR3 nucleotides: TGTGCCAGCAGTTACTCGACTAGCGGGAGCATCGATGAGCAGTTCTTC.

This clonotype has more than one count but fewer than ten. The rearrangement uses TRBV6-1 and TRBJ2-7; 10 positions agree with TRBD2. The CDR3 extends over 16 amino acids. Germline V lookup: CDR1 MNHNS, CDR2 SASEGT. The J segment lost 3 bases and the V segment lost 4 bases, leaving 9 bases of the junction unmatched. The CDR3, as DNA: TGTGCCAGCAGTGTAGCGGGAGGTCCTCCGAGCTACGAGCAGTACTTC. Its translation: CASSVAGGPPSYEQYF.

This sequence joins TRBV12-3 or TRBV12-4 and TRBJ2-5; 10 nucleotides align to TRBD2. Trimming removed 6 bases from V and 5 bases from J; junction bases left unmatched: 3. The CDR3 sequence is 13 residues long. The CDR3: CASRVSGGETQYF. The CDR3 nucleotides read TGTGCCAGCAGGGTTAGCGGGGGGGAGACCCAGTACTTC.

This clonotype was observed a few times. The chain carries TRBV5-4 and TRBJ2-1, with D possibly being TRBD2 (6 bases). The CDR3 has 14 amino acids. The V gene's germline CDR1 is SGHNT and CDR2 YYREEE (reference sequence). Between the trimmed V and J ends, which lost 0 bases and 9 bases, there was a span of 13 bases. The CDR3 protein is CASSLGGSGSEQFF. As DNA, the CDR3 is TGTGCCAGCAGCTTGGGAGGTAGCGGAAGTGAGCAGTTCTTC.

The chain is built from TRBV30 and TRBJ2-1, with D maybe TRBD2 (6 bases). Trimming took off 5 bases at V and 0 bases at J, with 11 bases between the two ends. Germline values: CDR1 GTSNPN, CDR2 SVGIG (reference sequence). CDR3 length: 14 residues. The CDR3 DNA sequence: TGTGCCTGGGGTAGCGGAGTCTCCTACAATGAGCAGTTCTTC. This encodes CAWGSGVSYNEQFF.

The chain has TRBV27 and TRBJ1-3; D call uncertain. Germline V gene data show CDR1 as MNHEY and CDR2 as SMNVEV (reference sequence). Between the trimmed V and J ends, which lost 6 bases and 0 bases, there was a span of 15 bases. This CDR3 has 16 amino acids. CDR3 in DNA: TGTGCCAGCAGCCAGAGGTCCCCTTACTCTGGAAACACCATATATTTT. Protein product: CASSQRSPYSGNTIYF.

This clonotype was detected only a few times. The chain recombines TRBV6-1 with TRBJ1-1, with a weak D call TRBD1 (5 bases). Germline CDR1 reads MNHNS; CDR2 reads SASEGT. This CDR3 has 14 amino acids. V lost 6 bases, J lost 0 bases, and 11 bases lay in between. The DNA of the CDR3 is TGTGCCAGCAGAACGGGGGGAATGAACACTGAAGCTTTCTTT. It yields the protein CASRTGGMNTEAFF.

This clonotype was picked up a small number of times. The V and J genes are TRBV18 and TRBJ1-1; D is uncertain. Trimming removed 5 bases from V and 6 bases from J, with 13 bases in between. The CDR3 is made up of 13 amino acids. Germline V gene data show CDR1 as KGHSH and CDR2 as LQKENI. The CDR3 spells CASSDFETSEAFF. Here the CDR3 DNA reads TGTGCCAGCTCAGATTTCGAAACCTCTGAAGCTTTCTTT.

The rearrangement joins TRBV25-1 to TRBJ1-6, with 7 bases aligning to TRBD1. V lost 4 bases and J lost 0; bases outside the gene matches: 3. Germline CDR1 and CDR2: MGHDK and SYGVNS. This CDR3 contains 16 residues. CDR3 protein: CASSGQGSSYNSPLHF. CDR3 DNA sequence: TGTGCCAGCAGTGGACAGGGTAGCTCCTATAATTCACCCCTCCACTTT.

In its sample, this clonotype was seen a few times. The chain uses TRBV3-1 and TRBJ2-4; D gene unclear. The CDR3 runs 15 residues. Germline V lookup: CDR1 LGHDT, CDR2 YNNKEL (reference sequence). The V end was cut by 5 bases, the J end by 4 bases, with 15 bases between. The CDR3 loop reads CASSSPTRTKNIQYF. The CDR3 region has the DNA TGTGCCAGCAGCTCGCCTACACGGACGAAAAACATTCAGTACTTC.

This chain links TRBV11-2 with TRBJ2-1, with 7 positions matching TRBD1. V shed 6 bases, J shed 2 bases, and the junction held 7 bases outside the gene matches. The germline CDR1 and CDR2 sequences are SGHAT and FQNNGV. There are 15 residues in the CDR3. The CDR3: CASRYPGQTYNEQFF. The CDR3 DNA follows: TGTGCCAGCAGATACCCGGGACAGACCTACAATGAGCAGTTCTTC.

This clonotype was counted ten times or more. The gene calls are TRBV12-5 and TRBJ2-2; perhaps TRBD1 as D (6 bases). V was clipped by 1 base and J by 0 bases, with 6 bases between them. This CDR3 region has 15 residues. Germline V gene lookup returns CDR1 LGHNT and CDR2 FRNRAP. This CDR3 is CASGLGTANTGELFF. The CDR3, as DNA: TGTGCTAGTGGTTTGGGGACAGCGAACACCGGGGAGCTGTTTTTT. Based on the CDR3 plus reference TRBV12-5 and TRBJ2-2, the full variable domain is DARVTQTPRHKVTEMGQEVTMRCQPILGHNTVFWYRQTMMQGLELLAYFRNRAPLDDSGMPKDRFSAEMPDATLATLKIQPSEPRDSAVYFCASGLGTANTGELFFGEGSRLTVL.

The CDR3 region has the DNA TGTGCCAGCAGCCTTGACAGGATCTCGGGCACCGGGGAGCTGTTTTTT. It yields the protein CASSLDRISGTGELFF. The chain carries TRBV7-3 and TRBJ2-2; possible D gene TRBD1, 6 bases. The germline gives CDR1 SGHTA, CDR2 FQGTGA. The CDR3 extends over 16 amino acids. Trimming took off 5 bases at V and 4 bases at J, with 17 bases between the two ends.

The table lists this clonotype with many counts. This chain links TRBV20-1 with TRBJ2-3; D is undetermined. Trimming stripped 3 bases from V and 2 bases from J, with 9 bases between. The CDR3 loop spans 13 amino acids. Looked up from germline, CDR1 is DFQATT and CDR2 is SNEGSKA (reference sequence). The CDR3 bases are TGCAGTGCTAGCCGGGTAGACACAGATACGCAGTATTTT. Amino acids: CSASRVDTDTQYF.

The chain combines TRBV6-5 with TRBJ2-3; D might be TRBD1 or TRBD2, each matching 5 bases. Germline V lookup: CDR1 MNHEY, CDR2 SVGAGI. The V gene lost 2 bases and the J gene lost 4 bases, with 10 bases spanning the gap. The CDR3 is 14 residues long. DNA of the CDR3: TGTGCCAGCAGTTACGGACACGGGGCAGATACGCAGTATTTT. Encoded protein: CASSYGHGADTQYF.

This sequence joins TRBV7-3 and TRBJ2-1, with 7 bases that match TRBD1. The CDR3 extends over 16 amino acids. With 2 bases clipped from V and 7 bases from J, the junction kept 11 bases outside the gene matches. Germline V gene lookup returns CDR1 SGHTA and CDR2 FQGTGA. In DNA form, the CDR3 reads TGTGCCAGCAGCTTATACCTAGGGACAGTAGGGAATGAGCAGTTCTTC. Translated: CASSLYLGTVGNEQFF.

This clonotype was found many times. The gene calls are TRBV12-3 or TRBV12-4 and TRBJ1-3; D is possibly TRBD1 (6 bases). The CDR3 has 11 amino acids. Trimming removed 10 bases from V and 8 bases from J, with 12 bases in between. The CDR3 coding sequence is TGTGCCACATCCGGGGGGCACACCATATATTTT. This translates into CATSGGHTIYF.

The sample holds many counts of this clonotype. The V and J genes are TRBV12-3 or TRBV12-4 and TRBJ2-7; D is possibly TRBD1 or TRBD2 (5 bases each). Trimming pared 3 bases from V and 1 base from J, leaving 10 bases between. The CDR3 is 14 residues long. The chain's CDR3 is CASSLGDRSYEQYF. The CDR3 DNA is TGTGCCAGCAGTTTGGGGGACCGATCCTACGAGCAGTACTTC.

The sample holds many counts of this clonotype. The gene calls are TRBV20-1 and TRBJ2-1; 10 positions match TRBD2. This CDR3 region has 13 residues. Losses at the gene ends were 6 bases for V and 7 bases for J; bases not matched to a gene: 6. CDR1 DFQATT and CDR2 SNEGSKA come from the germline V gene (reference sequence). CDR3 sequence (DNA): TGCAGTGCAAAGCGGGGGGGCGGGAATGAGCAGTTCTTC. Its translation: CSAKRGGGNEQFF.

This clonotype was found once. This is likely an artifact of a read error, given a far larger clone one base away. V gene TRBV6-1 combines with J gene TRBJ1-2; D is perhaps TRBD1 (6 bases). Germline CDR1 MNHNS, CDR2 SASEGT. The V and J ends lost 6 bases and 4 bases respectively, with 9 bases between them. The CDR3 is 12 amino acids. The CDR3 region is CASRQGTYGYTF. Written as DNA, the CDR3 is TGTGCCAGCAGACAGGGTACCTATGGCTACACCTTC.

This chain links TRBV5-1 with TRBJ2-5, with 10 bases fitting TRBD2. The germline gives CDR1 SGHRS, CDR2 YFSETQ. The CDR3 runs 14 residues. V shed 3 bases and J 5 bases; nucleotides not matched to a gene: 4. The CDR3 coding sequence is TGCGCCAGCAGCTACGCGGGACTAGCGGAGACCCAGTACTTC. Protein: CASSYAGLAETQYF.

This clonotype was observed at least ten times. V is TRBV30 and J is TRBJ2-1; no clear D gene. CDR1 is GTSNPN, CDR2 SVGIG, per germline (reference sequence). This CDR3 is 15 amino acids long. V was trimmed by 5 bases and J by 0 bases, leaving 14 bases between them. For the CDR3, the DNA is TGTGCCTGGGGGTCCAAGCTGGTCTCCTACAATGAGCAGTTCTTC. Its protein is CAWGSKLVSYNEQFF.

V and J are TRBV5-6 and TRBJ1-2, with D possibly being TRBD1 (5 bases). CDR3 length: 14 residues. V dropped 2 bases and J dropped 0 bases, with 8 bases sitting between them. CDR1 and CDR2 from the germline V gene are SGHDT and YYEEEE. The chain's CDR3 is CASSFRAANYGYTF. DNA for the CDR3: TGTGCCAGCAGCTTCAGGGCGGCTAACTATGGCTACACCTTC.

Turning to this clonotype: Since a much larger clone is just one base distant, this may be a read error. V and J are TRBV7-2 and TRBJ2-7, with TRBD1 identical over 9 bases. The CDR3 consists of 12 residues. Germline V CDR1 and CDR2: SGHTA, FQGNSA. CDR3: CGSRSTGGEQYF. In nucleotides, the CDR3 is TGTGGCAGCAGGTCGACAGGGGGCGAGCAGTACTTC.